The present T cell receptor (beta chain) was sequenced within a study of cytomegalovirus exposure and HLA in healthy donors. The PCR made use of 60 Vbeta and 13 Jbeta primers. Using immunoSEQ multiplex PCR, the repertoire was profiled, and TCRdb retains in-frame clones only, with some absent. The repertoire consists of fewer than 200,000 clones, with roughly four fifths occurring once and the leading ten covering under 15%. About this clone: The same CDR3 arises from other DNA sequences in this sample as well.

Losses at the gene ends were 4 bases for V and 3 bases for J; bases not matched to a gene: 2. The CDR3 totals 13 residues. Per the germline V gene, CDR1 is LNHDA and CDR2 is SQIVND (reference sequence). The chain carries TRBV19 and TRBJ1-1; 7 positions agree with TRBD1. The TCR comes from a woman aged 45-60 years in good health and CMV-seronegative. Input material: PBMCs. CDR3 region: CASSTTGDTEAFF. CDR3 bases: TGTGCCAGTAGTACTACAGGGGACACTGAAGCTTTCTTT.